Shown below are 23 T cell receptor beta chains from a single sample sequenced in a study of blood T cell repertoires in COVID-19. Using immunoSEQ multiplex PCR, the repertoire was profiled, and TCRdb retains in-frame clones only, with some absent. The sample has 300,000 to 400,000 clones; about 93% are singletons. The sample consisted of peripheral blood. These receptors originate from a woman under 30 who had recovered from COVID-19.

The gene calls are TRBV7-9 and TRBJ2-1, with 7 positions matching TRBD1. The length of the CDR3 is 15 residues. V gave up 5 bases and J gave up 3 bases; unmatched junction bases: 7. The germline CDR1 and CDR2 sequences are SEHNR and FQNEAQ (reference sequence). The CDR3 DNA is TGTGCCAGCAGCCAAGACAGGGTAGGCTACAATGAGCAGTTCTTC. This codes for CASSQDRVGYNEQFF.

The rearrangement links TRBV12-3 or TRBV12-4 to TRBJ1-2; D is uncertain. The CDR3 spans 11 residues. V was cut by 9 bases and J by 7 bases, with 12 bases left in between. The DNA for the CDR3 is TGTGCCAGTTTGGTTCGGGGTGGCTACACCTTC. It codes for CASLVRGGYTF.

The chain combines TRBV7-2 with TRBJ2-3; TRBD2 agrees at 8 bases. The CDR3 is made up of 15 amino acids. Losses at the gene ends were 5 bases for V and 0 bases for J; bases not matched to a gene: 4. CDR1 is SGHTA and CDR2 is FQGNSA in the germline V gene. CDR3 sequence: CASSRSGISTDTQYF. The CDR3 DNA reads as TGTGCCAGCAGCCGTAGCGGGATTAGCACAGATACGCAGTATTTT. The entire variable domain, with the rest obtained from reference TRBV7-2 and TRBJ2-3, is as follows: GAGVSQSPSNKVTEKGKDVELRCDPISGHTALYWYRQSLGQGLEFLIYFQGNSAPDKSGLPSDRFSAERTGGSVSTLTIQRTQQEDSAVYLCASSRSGISTDTQYFGPGTRLTVL.

The gene calls are TRBV28 and TRBJ1-1; D remains unclear. The germline CDR1 and CDR2 sequences are MDHEN and SYDVKM. The CDR3 is 14 residues long. V was clipped by 3 bases and J by 1 base, with 9 bases between them. DNA of the CDR3: TGTGCCAGCAGTTTTCCCAAGCCGAACACTGAAGCTTTCTTT. Translation gives CASSFPKPNTEAFF.

The chain is built from TRBV21-1 and TRBJ1-6; the listed D gene, TRBD1, was not tested against the DNA. TRBV21-1 constitutes a pseudogene. The CDR3 contains 15 residues. The CDR3 region is CASRKTTANNSPLHF. Written as DNA, the CDR3 is TGTGCCAGCAGAAAGACGACAGCAAATAATTCACCCCTCCACTTT.

The chain recombines TRBV19 with TRBJ1-3, with unresolved D. CDR1 is LNHDA and CDR2 is SQIVND in the germline V gene (reference sequence). The V end was cut by 5 bases, the J end by 0 bases, with 17 bases between. The CDR3 contains 17 residues. The CDR3 DNA follows: TGTGCCAGTAGTCCCCACCCAGGAGGGAGCTCTGGAAACACCATATATTTT. Its translation is CASSPHPGGSSGNTIYF.

The chain has TRBV7-2 and TRBJ1-3; D uncertain. This CDR3 comprises 15 residues. Trimming left V 0 bases short and J 4 bases short, with 10 bases between. Germline V lookup: CDR1 SGHTA, CDR2 FQGNSA. The CDR3 sequence is CASSLAPVPGNTIYF. The CDR3 DNA is TGTGCCAGCAGCTTAGCCCCAGTCCCAGGAAACACCATATATTTT.

The J gene is TRBJ2-2, the V gene TRBV6-2 or TRBV6-3, with 7 nucleotides matching TRBD1. The CDR3 sequence is 15 residues long. Germline CDR1 and CDR2: MNHEY and SVGEGT. J was trimmed by 5 bases and V by 2 bases; bases with no gene match: 5. As DNA, the CDR3 is TGTGCCAGCAGTTACGACAGGGTGTTTACCGGGGAGCTGTTTTTT. Protein: CASSYDRVFTGELFF.

The V call is TRBV24-1, the J call TRBJ2-1; 12 nucleotides line up with TRBD2. The CDR3 loop spans 16 amino acids. CDR1 KGHDR and CDR2 SFDVKD come from the germline V gene. V was clipped by 1 base and J by 7 bases; unmatched bases: 4. CDR3 nucleotides: TGTGCCACCAGTGATTTCAGGACTAGCGGGGCAAATGAGCAGTTCTTC. Protein product: CATSDFRTSGANEQFF.

V is TRBV30 and J is TRBJ1-2, with 7 bases matching TRBD1. The germline V gene has CDR1 GTSNPN and CDR2 SVGIG (reference sequence). After removal of 2 bases from V and 6 bases from J, the junction contained 3 bases not matched to a gene. CDR3 length equals 12 residues. CDR3 region: CAWSLTGDGYTF. The CDR3 DNA sequence: TGTGCCTGGAGTTTAACAGGGGATGGCTACACCTTC.

The V call is TRBV4-3, the J call TRBJ1-4; D is ambiguous. The germline CDR1 and CDR2 sequences are LGHNA and YSLEER. The CDR3 is 16 residues long. V lost 0 bases and J 1 base, leaving 9 bases between the germline ends. The CDR3 DNA reads TGCGCCAGCAGCCAAGATAGGAGGGTAACTAATGAAAAACTGTTTTTT. The encoded protein is CASSQDRRVTNEKLFF.

The V and J genes are TRBV6-5 and TRBJ1-1, with TRBD1 matching 8 bases. Looked up from germline, CDR1 is MNHEY and CDR2 is SVGAGI. After removal of 2 bases from V and 4 bases from J, the junction contained 9 bases not matched to a gene. The CDR3 sequence is 16 residues long. The DNA of the CDR3 is TGTGCCAGCAGTTACAAGGACAGGGTAGCCGGCACTGAAGCTTTCTTT. This encodes CASSYKDRVAGTEAFF.

This chain's CDR3 is CASSLAAGLAKNIQYF. The CDR3 DNA reads as TGCGCCAGCAGCTTGGCGGCCGGACTAGCCAAAAACATTCAGTACTTC. This chain links TRBV5-1 with TRBJ2-4; TRBD2 is a possible D gene (5 bases). This CDR3 has 16 amino acids. The V gene lost 0 bases and the J gene lost 0 bases, with 10 bases spanning the gap. The germline V gene has CDR1 SGHRS and CDR2 YFSETQ.

V is TRBV24-1 and J is TRBJ2-3; 12 nucleotides agree with TRBD1. Germline CDR1 reads KGHDR; CDR2 reads SFDVKD. V was pared by 3 bases and J by 5 bases, with 11 bases of the junction left unmatched. CDR3 length equals 18 residues. The CDR3 is CATSDPLGDRGRRDTQYF. The CDR3 DNA is TGTGCCACCAGTGATCCCCTCGGGGACAGGGGGCGCAGAGATACGCAGTATTTT.

The chain combines TRBV7-2 with TRBJ2-1, with TRBD2 identical over 9 bases. CDR1 and CDR2 (germline): SGHTA, FQGNSA. Trimming took 7 bases from V and 7 from J; bases not matched to a gene: 14. CDR3 length equals 16 residues. The CDR3 region is CASKREIAGVRNEQFF. The CDR3 bases are TGTGCCAGCAAACGGGAAATAGCGGGAGTTAGGAATGAGCAGTTCTTC.

This clone showed up just a few times. The chain recombines TRBV28 with TRBJ1-4, with 9 nucleotides matching TRBD1. The CDR3 contains 16 residues. V shed 6 bases and J 8 bases; nucleotides not matched to a gene: 13. Germline V lookup: CDR1 MDHEN, CDR2 SYDVKM. The CDR3 spells CASRPGTGLFWEKLFF. The CDR3 DNA reads TGTGCCAGCAGACCCGGGACAGGGCTCTTTTGGGAAAAACTGTTTTTT.

The V and J genes are TRBV3-1 (or the pseudogene TRBV3-2) and TRBJ1-6; D is perhaps TRBD1 (5 bases). The CDR3 has 16 amino acids. Germline V gene sequence: CDR1 LGHDT, CDR2 YNNKEL (reference sequence). Trimming cost V 5 bases and J 2 bases, with 13 bases left between them. In DNA, the CDR3 is TGTGCCAGCAGCAGTTTAACAGGCCCCTATAATTCACCCCTCCACTTT. Residues: CASSSLTGPYNSPLHF.

This clone was seen a handful of times. The rearrangement joins TRBV19 to TRBJ1-3; D is unresolved. The CDR3 contains 14 residues. The germline V gene encodes CDR1 LNHDA and CDR2 SQIVND (reference sequence). V shed 7 bases and J shed 0 bases, with 10 bases lying between them. CDR3 bases: TGTGCCAGTAAATTTGAGGACTCTGGAAACACCATATATTTT. It is translated as CASKFEDSGNTIYF.

CDR3 residues: CASRPTGNTDTQYF. The CDR3 DNA is TGTGCCAGCAGACCGACAGGGAACACAGATACGCAGTATTTT. V gene TRBV3-1 (or the pseudogene TRBV3-2) combines with J gene TRBJ2-3; 7 bases align to TRBD1. The V segment lost 6 bases and the J segment 2 bases; nucleotides outside the gene matches: 5. The germline gives CDR1 LGHDT, CDR2 YNNKEL (reference sequence). The CDR3 is 14 residues long.

The chain recombines TRBV6-5 with TRBJ2-2, with a weak D call TRBD1 (7 bases). The V gene lost 10 bases and the J gene lost 5 bases, with 14 bases spanning the gap. This CDR3 has 13 residues. The V gene's germline CDR1 is MNHEY and CDR2 SVGAGI. The CDR3 DNA is TGTGCCATACGGACAGGACTAACCGGGGAGCTGTTTTTT. Amino acids: CAIRTGLTGELFF.

The chain couples TRBV18 to TRBJ2-1; D is possibly TRBD2 (6 bases). Germline CDR1 reads KGHSH; CDR2 reads LQKENI. Trimming removed 3 bases at V and 5 bases at J, with 14 bases between. The CDR3 spans 15 residues. The CDR3: CASSPRTNNHNEQFF. DNA of the CDR3: TGTGCCAGCTCACCGAGGACTAATAACCACAATGAGCAGTTCTTC.

About this clone itself: This specimen includes other DNA sequences encoding the same CDR3. The chain is built from TRBV4-3 and TRBJ2-5; perhaps TRBD1 as D (5 bases). Trimming removed 0 bases from V and 4 bases from J, with 6 bases in between. The CDR3 has 13 amino acids. Germline V gene sequence: CDR1 LGHNA, CDR2 YSLEER. The DNA for the CDR3 is TGCGCCAGCAGCCAAGATAGGGGAGAGACCCAGTACTTC. Amino acids: CASSQDRGETQYF.

The chain has TRBV6-5 and TRBJ1-4; D uncertain. This CDR3 comprises 13 residues. Germline CDR1 and CDR2: MNHEY and SVGAGI. Trimming took 6 bases from V and 2 from J, leaving 7 bases between them. The CDR3 sequence: CASSRGTNEKLFF. CDR3 in DNA: TGTGCCAGCAGCCGCGGGACTAATGAAAAACTGTTTTTT.